The 8 T cell receptor beta chains given below trace back to one sample, sequenced in a study of shared clonotypes between healthy human individuals. Produced via immunoSEQ multiplex PCR; TCRdb's table is partial and in-frame only. The repertoire holds about 980,000 clones, with more than 75% as singletons. Material for sequencing was memory CD4+ T cells sorted from blood. As to subset: CD45RA-negative fraction. Receptor source: a man between 18 and 35 years old in good health.

The chain carries TRBV7-2 and TRBJ2-5; 8 bases line up with TRBD1. Germline values: CDR1 SGHTA, CDR2 FQGNSA. The CDR3 spans 17 residues. The ends lost 2 bases at V and 4 bases at J; junction bases unmatched: 12. CDR3 sequence reads: CASSLTLLRQGSETQYF. The CDR3 nucleotides read TGTGCCAGCAGCTTAACCCTATTGCGACAGGGGTCAGAGACCCAGTACTTC.

This chain uses TRBV29-1 with TRBJ1-6, with D unresolved. The V and J ends lost 8 bases and 6 bases respectively, with 11 bases between them. The CDR3 runs 12 residues. Germline values: CDR1 SQVTM, CDR2 ANQGSEA. The CDR3 nucleotides are TGCAGCTCAGGAGTGGGTAATTCACCCCTCCACTTT. Protein sequence: CSSGVGNSPLHF.

The chain has TRBV30 and TRBJ1-2; TRBD1 is a possible D gene (5 bases). Trimming took 5 bases from V and 8 from J, leaving 9 bases between them. This CDR3 has 10 residues. Germline V gene lookup returns CDR1 GTSNPN and CDR2 SVGIG (reference sequence). Here the CDR3 reads CAWDSGGYTF. The CDR3 DNA reads as TGTGCCTGGGACAGCGGCGGCTACACCTTC.

The chain joins TRBV14 to TRBJ1-5; D is ambiguous. The CDR3 is made up of 19 amino acids. Trimming shortened V by 10 bases and J by 2 bases, and 30 bases separated the two germline ends. CDR1 and CDR2 (germline): SGHDN, FVKESK. The CDR3 protein is CATTWVGSVSSKGNQPQHF. CDR3 coding DNA: TGTGCCACCACTTGGGTAGGGTCAGTAAGCAGTAAGGGCAATCAGCCCCAGCATTTT.

CDR3 DNA: TGTGCCAGCAGCTTAGTTGCGGACACAAACATTCAGTACTTC. It translates to CASSLVADTNIQYF. V and J are TRBV7-2 and TRBJ2-4, with D tentatively TRBD1 (5 bases). The germline gives CDR1 SGHTA, CDR2 FQGNSA. The length of the CDR3 is 14 residues. Trimming removed 1 base from V and 6 bases from J, with 10 bases in between.

This clone appeared many times. The V and J genes are TRBV28 and TRBJ1-2, with D possibly TRBD1 on 6 matching bases. The CDR3 has 15 amino acids. The ends were cut back, 5 bases at V and 5 bases at J, with 18 bases in the middle. The germline V gene has CDR1 MDHEN and CDR2 SYDVKM. Here the CDR3 reads CASSQLTGAPYGYTF. CDR3 nucleotide sequence: TGTGCCAGCAGTCAATTGACAGGTGCCCCTTATGGCTACACCTTC.

The chain employs TRBV28 and TRBJ2-7, with 9 bases matching TRBD2. The CDR3 is 14 amino acids. Per germline, CDR1 MDHEN and CDR2 SYDVKM. Trimming took 6 bases from V and 5 from J; bases not matched to a gene: 8. The CDR3 DNA sequence: TGTGCCAGCAGCTCCGGGACTAGCCCCCACGAGCAGTACTTC. Translated, it gives CASSSGTSPHEQYF. Based on the CDR3 plus reference TRBV28 and TRBJ2-7, the full variable domain is DVKVTQSSRYLVKRTGEKVFLECVQDMDHENMFWYRQDPGLGLRLIYFSYDVKMKEKGDIPEGYSVSREKKERFSLILESASTNQTSMYLCASSSGTSPHEQYFGPGTRLTVT.

CDR3 DNA sequence: TGTGCCAGCAGCTCGGGGAGGAGGGAGACCCAGTACTTC. Its translation is CASSSGRRETQYF. This chain connects TRBV5-6 to TRBJ2-5; D is perhaps TRBD2 (6 bases). CDR1 is SGHDT, CDR2 YYEEEE, per germline. The germline V and J ends were trimmed by 3 bases and 5 bases, with 11 bases remaining between them. This CDR3 spans 13 amino acids.